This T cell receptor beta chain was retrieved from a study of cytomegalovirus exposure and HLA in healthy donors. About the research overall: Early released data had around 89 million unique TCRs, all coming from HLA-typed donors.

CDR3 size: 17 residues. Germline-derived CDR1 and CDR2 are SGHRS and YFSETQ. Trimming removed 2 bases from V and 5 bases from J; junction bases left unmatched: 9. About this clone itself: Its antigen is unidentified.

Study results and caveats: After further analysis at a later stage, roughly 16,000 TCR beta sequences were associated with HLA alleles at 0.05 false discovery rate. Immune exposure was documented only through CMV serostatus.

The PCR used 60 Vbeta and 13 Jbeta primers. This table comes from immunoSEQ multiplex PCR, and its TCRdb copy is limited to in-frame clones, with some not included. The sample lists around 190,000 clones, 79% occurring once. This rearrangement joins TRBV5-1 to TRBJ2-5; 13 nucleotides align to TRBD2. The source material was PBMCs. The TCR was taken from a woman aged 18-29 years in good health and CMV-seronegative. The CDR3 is CASSLTSGRALRETQYF. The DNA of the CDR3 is TGCGCCAGCAGCTTAACTAGCGGGAGGGCCTTGAGGGAGACCCAGTACTTC.